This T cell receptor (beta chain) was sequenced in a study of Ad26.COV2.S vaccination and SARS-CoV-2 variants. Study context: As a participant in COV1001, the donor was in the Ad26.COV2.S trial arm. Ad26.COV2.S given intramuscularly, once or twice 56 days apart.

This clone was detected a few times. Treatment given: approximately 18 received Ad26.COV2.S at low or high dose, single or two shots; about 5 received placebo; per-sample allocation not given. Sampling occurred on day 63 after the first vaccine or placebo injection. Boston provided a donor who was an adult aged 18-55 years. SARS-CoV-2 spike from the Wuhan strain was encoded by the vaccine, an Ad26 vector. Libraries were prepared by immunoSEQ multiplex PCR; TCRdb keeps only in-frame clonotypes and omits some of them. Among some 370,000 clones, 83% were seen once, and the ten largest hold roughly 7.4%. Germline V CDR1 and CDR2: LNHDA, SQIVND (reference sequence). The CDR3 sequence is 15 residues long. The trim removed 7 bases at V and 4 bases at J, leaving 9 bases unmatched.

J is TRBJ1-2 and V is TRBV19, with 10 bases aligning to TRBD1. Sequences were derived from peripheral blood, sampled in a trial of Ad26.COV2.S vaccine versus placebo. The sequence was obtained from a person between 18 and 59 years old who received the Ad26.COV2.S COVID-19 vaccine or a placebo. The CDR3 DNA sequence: TGTGCCAGTAATACCCGGGACAGGGGTCCCTATGGCTACACCTTC. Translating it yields CASNTRDRGPYGYTF. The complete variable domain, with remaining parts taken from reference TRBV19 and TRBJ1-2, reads DGGITQSPKYLFRKEGQNVTLSCEQNLNHDAMYWYRQDPGQGLRLIYYSQIVNDFQKGDIAEGYSVSREKKESFPLTVTSAQKNPTAFYLCASNTRDRGPYGYTFGSGTRLTVV.